The entry below gives a single TCR beta chain sequence along with its context. The data originate from a study of blood T cell repertoires in COVID-19. This CDR3 region has 13 residues. Unmatched junction bases numbered 8, after V lost 9 bases and J lost 3 bases. Germline-derived CDR1 and CDR2 are MNHEY and SVGAGI. Here immunoSEQ multiplex PCR was the method, and the copy in TCRdb shows in-frame clones only, minus some. The data hold about 210,000 clones, with approximately 87% observed a single time. This sequence joins TRBV6-5 and TRBJ2-7; TRBD2 aligns across 7 bases. This clonotype was obtained from a man aged 60-69 years who had recovered from COVID-19. Specimen: peripheral blood. This CDR3 reads CARSSGPLYEQYF. For the CDR3, the DNA is TGTGCCAGATCTAGCGGCCCCCTCTACGAGCAGTACTTC.